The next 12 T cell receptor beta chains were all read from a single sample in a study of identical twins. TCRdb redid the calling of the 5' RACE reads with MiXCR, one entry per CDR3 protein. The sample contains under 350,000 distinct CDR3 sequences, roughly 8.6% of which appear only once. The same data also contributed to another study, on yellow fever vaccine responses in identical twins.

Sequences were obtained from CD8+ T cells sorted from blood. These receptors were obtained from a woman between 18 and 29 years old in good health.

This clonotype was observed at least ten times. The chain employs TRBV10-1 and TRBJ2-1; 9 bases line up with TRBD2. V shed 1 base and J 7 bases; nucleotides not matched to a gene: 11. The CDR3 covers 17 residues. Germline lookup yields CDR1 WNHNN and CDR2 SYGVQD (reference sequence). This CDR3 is CASSELLLREGTNEQFF. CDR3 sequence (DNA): TGCGCCAGCAGTGAGTTGTTGTTGCGGGAGGGAACGAATGAGCAGTTCTTC.

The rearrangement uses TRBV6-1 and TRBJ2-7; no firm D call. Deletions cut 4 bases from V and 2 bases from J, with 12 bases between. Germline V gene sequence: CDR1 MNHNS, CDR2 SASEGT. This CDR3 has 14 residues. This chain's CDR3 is CASSAGTVTYEQYF. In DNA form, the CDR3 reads TGTGCCAGCAGTGCCGGTACAGTAACCTACGAGCAGTACTTC.

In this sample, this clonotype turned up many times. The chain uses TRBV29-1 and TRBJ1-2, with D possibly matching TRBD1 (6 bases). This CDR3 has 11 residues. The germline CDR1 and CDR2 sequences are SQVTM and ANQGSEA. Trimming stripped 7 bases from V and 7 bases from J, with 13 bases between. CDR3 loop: CSARGFGGYTF. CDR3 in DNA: TGCAGCGCTAGGGGGTTTGGTGGCTACACCTTC.

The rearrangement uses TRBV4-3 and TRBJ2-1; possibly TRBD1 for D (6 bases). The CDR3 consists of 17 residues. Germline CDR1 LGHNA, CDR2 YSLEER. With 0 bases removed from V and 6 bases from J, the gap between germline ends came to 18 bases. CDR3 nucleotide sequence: TGCGCCAGCAGCCAAGAGATGGAGGCAGGGGACGGCAATGAGCAGTTCTTC. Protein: CASSQEMEAGDGNEQFF.

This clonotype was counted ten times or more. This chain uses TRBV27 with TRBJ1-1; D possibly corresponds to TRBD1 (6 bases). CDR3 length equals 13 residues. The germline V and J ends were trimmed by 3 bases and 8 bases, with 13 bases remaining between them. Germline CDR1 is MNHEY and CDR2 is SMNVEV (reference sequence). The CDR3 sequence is CASSLATGLEAFF. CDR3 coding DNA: TGTGCCAGCAGTTTGGCGACAGGACTAGAAGCTTTCTTT.

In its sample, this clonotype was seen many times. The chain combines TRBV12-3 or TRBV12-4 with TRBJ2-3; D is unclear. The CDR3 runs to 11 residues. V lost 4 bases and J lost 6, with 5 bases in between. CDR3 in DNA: TGTGCCAGCAGTTATGCGGATACGCAGTATTTT. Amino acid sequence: CASSYADTQYF.

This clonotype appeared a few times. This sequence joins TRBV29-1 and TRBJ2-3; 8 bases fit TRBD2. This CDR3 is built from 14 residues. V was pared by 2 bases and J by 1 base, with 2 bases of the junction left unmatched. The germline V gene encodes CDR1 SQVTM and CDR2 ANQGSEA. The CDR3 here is CSVEQLAGTDTQYF. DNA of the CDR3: TGCAGCGTTGAACAACTAGCGGGCACAGATACGCAGTATTTT.

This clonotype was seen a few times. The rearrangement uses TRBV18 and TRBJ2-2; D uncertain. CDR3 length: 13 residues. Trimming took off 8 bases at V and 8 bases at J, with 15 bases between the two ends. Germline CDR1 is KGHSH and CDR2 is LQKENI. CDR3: CASLSPNGGELFF. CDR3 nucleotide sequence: TGTGCCAGCCTCTCCCCGAATGGAGGGGAGCTGTTTTTT.

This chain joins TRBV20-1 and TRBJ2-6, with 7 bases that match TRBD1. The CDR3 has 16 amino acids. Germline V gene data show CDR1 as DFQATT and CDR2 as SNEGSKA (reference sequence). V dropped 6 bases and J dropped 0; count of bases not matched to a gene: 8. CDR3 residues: CSAEDRPPSGANVLTF. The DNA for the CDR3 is TGCAGTGCCGAGGACAGGCCTCCCTCTGGGGCCAACGTCCTGACTTTC.

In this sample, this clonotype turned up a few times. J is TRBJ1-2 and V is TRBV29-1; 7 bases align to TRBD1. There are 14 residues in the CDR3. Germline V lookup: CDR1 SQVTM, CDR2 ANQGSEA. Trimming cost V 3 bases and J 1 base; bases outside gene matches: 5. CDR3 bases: TGCAGCGTTGACAGGGACAGAGATAACTATGGCTACACCTTC. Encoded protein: CSVDRDRDNYGYTF.

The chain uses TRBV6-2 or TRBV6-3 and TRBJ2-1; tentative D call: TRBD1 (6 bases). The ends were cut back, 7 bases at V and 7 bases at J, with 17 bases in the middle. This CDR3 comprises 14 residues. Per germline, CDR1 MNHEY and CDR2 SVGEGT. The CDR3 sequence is CASKGQGFKNEQFF. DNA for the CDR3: TGTGCCAGCAAGGGGCAGGGGTTTAAGAATGAGCAGTTCTTC.

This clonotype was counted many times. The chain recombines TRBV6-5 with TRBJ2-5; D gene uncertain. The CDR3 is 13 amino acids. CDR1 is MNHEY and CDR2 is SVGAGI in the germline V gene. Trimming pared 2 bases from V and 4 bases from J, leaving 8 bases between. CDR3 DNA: TGTGCCAGCAGTTACGACGTCGGAGAGACCCAGTACTTC. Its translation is CASSYDVGETQYF.